The sequence of this T cell receptor (beta chain) was determined in a study of OX40 agonist ivuxolimab in advanced cancers. Data came from immunoSEQ multiplex PCR; TCRdb stores just in-frame clones and leaves some out. This table has fewer than 95,000 clones, 75% to 95% appearing once. Germline lookup yields CDR1 SNHLY and CDR2 FYNNEI. V was pared by 7 bases and J by 3 bases, with 13 bases between. The CDR3 is 13 amino acids. The source was CD4+ or CD8+ T cells sorted from blood, collected in a trial of the OX40 agonist ivuxolimab. This sequence was found in an adult with an advanced solid tumor such as melanoma, head and neck, liver or kidney cancer. The rearrangement uses TRBV2 and TRBJ2-7, with D hard to call. CDR3 in amino acids: CASKIIHLYEQYF. The DNA of the CDR3 is TGTGCCAGCAAGATCATACACCTCTACGAGCAGTACTTC.